This TCR beta chain was documented in a study of cytomegalovirus exposure and HLA in healthy donors. The study's findings and limits: Cytomegalovirus association was assigned to about 180 TCR beta chains. A later analysis appeared to link common viral pathogens to several of the most significant clusters. In a later analysis, V- and J-gene trimming of beta chains associated with a DCLRE1C missense variant, replicated independently. The study reported that TCR beta sequences accurately predicted HLA-A and HLA-B alleles in most subjects.

13 Jbeta primers and 60 Vbeta primers were used for the PCR. Data came from immunoSEQ multiplex PCR; TCRdb stores just in-frame clones and leaves some out. This sample has 100,000 to 150,000 clones; approximately 77% occur once, and the top ten carry about 1.8%. V lost 7 bases and J lost 1, with 15 bases in between. The germline gives CDR1 SNHLY, CDR2 FYNNEI. The CDR3 loop spans 15 amino acids. In this sample, this clone turned up once. Antigen: not known. V gene TRBV2 combines with J gene TRBJ2-3, with a weak D call TRBD2 (6 bases). This TCR was recovered from a man in his late teens or twenties in good health and CMV-seronegative. The sequencing sample was made of PBMCs. The CDR3 loop is CASTGEGIGTDTQYF. CDR3 in DNA: TGTGCCAGCACGGGAGAGGGGATTGGCACAGATACGCAGTATTTT.